These 9 T cell receptor beta chains were all obtained from the same sample, sequenced in a study of cytomegalovirus exposure and HLA in healthy donors. Here immunoSEQ multiplex PCR was the method, and the copy in TCRdb shows in-frame clones only, minus some. The data hold around 220,000 clones, with around 88% observed a single time. The sample taken for sequencing was PBMCs. All receptors derive from a woman aged 18 to 35 in good health and CMV-seronegative.

V is TRBV28 and J is TRBJ1-2; 12 bases are a match to TRBD1. Germline values: CDR1 MDHEN, CDR2 SYDVKM. Trimming cost V 6 bases and J 8 bases; bases outside gene matches: 7. The CDR3 is made up of 14 amino acids. The CDR3 nucleotides read TGTGCCAGCAGGGGATGGGACAGGGGGCCAGGCTACACCTTC. It yields the protein CASRGWDRGPGYTF.

The rearrangement links TRBV4-1 to TRBJ2-7, with 9 bases that match TRBD2. Germline V gives CDR1 MGHRA, CDR2 YSYEKL. The CDR3 sequence is 17 residues long. V lost 0 bases to trimming and J lost 1 base; unmatched junction nucleotides: 7. The CDR3 reads CASSQDSAGGRSYEQYF. The CDR3 coding sequence is TGCGCCAGCAGCCAAGATTCGGCGGGAGGGCGGTCCTACGAGCAGTACTTC.

V usage is TRBV12-2 and J usage is TRBJ2-1; the D segment call TRBD1 is taken from the table without a DNA check. TRBV12-2 is an annotated pseudogene. The CDR3 is 19 amino acids. CDR3 protein: CASRPRGQGGGPSYNEQFF. The CDR3 DNA follows: TGTGCAAGTCGACCAAGAGGTCAGGGGGGAGGTCCCTCCTACAATGAGCAGTTCTTC.

This chain uses TRBV2 with TRBJ2-1; 10 bases are a match to TRBD1. Germline V CDR1 and CDR2: SNHLY, FYNNEI. The length of the CDR3 is 16 residues. The V gene end was trimmed by 7 bases and the J gene end by 7 bases; junction bases not matched to a gene: 13. CDR3 in amino acids: CASTRYRGQGMNEQFF. DNA for the CDR3: TGTGCCAGCACTCGGTATCGGGGACAGGGGATGAATGAGCAGTTCTTC.

This clone was seen a single time. The gene calls are TRBV2 and TRBJ2-5, with 7 bases fitting TRBD1. The CDR3 loop spans 12 amino acids. From germline, CDR1 is SNHLY and CDR2 FYNNEI. Losses at the gene ends were 5 bases for V and 4 bases for J; bases not matched to a gene: 1. Here the CDR3 DNA reads TGTGCCAGCAGTCGGACAGGAGAGACCCAGTACTTC. This codes for CASSRTGETQYF.

The table lists this clone with a count of one. This sequence joins TRBV5-1 and TRBJ2-1; D uncertain. Deletions cut 0 bases from V and 0 bases from J, with 13 bases between. This CDR3 comprises 17 residues. Germline V gene sequence: CDR1 SGHRS, CDR2 YFSETQ. The CDR3 DNA reads TGCGCCAGCAGCTTGGGATTGAGCAAGAGCTCCTACAATGAGCAGTTCTTC. This gives the protein CASSLGLSKSSYNEQFF.

For the CDR3, the DNA is TGTGCCAGCAAAAGGCAGGTGAACACCGGGGAGCTGTTTTTT. Translating gives CASKRQVNTGELFF. The J gene is TRBJ2-2, the V gene TRBV7-6, with D unclear. Germline CDR1 and CDR2: SGHVS and FNYEAQ. Deletions cut 7 bases from V and 1 base from J, with 10 bases between. This CDR3 has 14 residues.

This rearrangement joins TRBV7-9 to TRBJ2-1; D gene unclear. The length of the CDR3 is 14 residues. Germline V CDR1 and CDR2: SEHNR, FQNEAQ (reference sequence). The V end lost 5 bases, the J end lost 7 bases, and 15 bases lay between the germline ends. The CDR3 protein is CASSTTQRRNEQFF. The CDR3 DNA follows: TGTGCCAGCAGCACGACGCAAAGGCGGAATGAGCAGTTCTTC.

This clone was observed once. CDR3 coding DNA: TGTGCCAGCAGCTTGTTCCCGACAGGGCTCATGAACACTGAAGCTTTCTTT. Translated: CASSLFPTGLMNTEAFF. The V gene is TRBV5-4, the J gene TRBJ1-1, with 7 nucleotides matching TRBD1. J gave up 0 bases and V 1 base, and 9 bases lay outside the gene matches. The germline V gene encodes CDR1 SGHNT and CDR2 YYREEE (reference sequence). The CDR3 totals 17 residues.